This TCR beta chain was retrieved from a study of blood T cells in healthy people across ages (dated by TCRdb to between 2015 and 2017). Background on the whole study: In model experiments, template switching captured about one uniquely barcoded TCR beta cDNA molecule for every two T cells. To track age-related changes in TCR beta repertoire diversity, the study relied on deep sequencing normalized with unique cDNA molecular identifiers. Donors were grouped into four age groups: young (average approximately 15 years), middle-aged (roughly 40), aged (around 62) and long-lived (less than 85). Donors of different ages were randomly distributed across sequencing lanes to avoid experimental bias. The study analyzed two additional independent replicas of 1 million unique cDNA reads from the same blood draw for two donors, one aged 18 to 29 and one aged 80 or older. General findings and caveats noted by the study authors: Bulk unsorted PBMC profiling prevented conclusive comparison of naive and antigen-experienced compartments. Observed TCR beta diversity per million T cells fell roughly linearly with age, and a significant reduction was already apparent by age roughly 40. Estimates of total diversity based on one million sequenced T cells were considered lower bounds and underestimates. Compared with the aged group, the long-lived group had more naive CD4+ T cells, fewer expanded clones and increased TCR diversity, suggesting age selection. Observed TCR beta diversity correlated strongly with the percentage of naive T cells measured by flow cytometry. Because donor CMV infection status was unknown, age-related changes in expanded clonotypes were potentially confounded.

Systemically healthy Caucasian individuals from Russia, around 39 in total and aged roughly 6 to 100 years, were included as donors. Ten milliliters of peripheral blood were drawn from each donor into EDTA-treated Vacutainer tubes. Ficoll-Paque density-gradient centrifugation was used to isolate PBMCs, with at least 6.5 million per sample. Total RNA was extracted from PBMCs with Trizol reagent, with at least 6 micrograms obtained per sample. The percentages of naive CD45RAhigh/CD27high T cells were determined by flow cytometry on a PBMC aliquot from every donor. As regards this clonotype: Its specific antigen is unknown. Base qualities are not recorded, but no much larger clone differs from it by a single base.

CDR1 SGDLS and CDR2 YYNGEE are derived from the germline V gene. Its CDR3 holds 14 amino acids, cysteine through phenylalanine. CDR3 DNA only is kept here, 42 bases in frame from base 1. V is clipped by 4 bases and J by 5 bases, and the sequence between their germline boundaries is 15 bases long. To prepare the library, 5' RACE was applied. Sequencing took place on an Illumina HiSeq 2500. A second PCR of roughly 6 to 11 cycles was run with a J-beta primer mix and a sample-barcoded 5' primer. A unique molecular identifier was introduced onto each TCR beta cDNA molecule by a template-switch 5' adaptor carrying 12 random nucleotides. Each sample yielded at least 3 million CDR3-containing paired-end reads. First-strand cDNA was synthesized from all RNA with the Mint cDNA synthesis kit, primed by a TRBC-specific oligonucleotide. All cDNA was treated with uracil-DNA glycosylase and then went through a first 18-cycle PCR with the universal primers M1SS and BC2_uni_R. In the original analysis: For normalization, 1 million high-quality reads, each with a distinct molecular identifier, were randomly selected from each sample. Reads with shared molecular identifiers were discarded instead of being binned into consensus sequences. MiTCR, with a Q25 quality threshold and the strictest error-elimination algorithm, was used for CDR3 identification, clonotype clustering and error correction. Lower-bound total TCR beta diversity was estimated with a nonparametric unseen species model using Euler transformation. TCRdb ran its own pipeline on the public reads, namely fastp trimming at Q25 and MiXCR clone calling, and kept in-frame beta chains. Identical CDR3 protein sequences are pooled into one entry, listed with their most common genes and DNA. These V and J calls are TCRdb output, not the study's own analysis. This sample gives 550,000 to 600,000 distinct CDR3 sequences in total; roughly a quarter of them show up just once. Under 20% of the sample comes from the top ten.

Recombination linked TRBV9 to TRBJ1-2; matching of 5 bases hints at TRBD1 as the D gene. The sequence came from a woman aged 65 to 85 in good health. Sequenced input: blood. The sequence in DNA is TGTGCCAGCAGCAAAAAAGGGACGGATTATGGCTACACCTTC. Its product reads: CASSKKGTDYGYTF.